The entry below gives a single TCR beta chain sequence along with its context. Its antigen is as yet unknown. The time point here: blood 2 weeks post-SBRT. Sample treatment: 15 Gy SBRT to primary tumor, nephrectomy 4 weeks later. Blood was sampled at baseline, 2 weeks and 4 weeks after SBRT. Assay used: immunoSEQ multiplex PCR; TCRdb lists only in-frame clones, some missing. The sample lists some 120,000 clones; around 85% were seen once. These data belong to a study of radiation and T cells in renal cell carcinoma. Whole-study results and caveats: From baseline, blood top tumor clonotypes peaked at 2 weeks post-radiation.

The source is a man aged 50-60 years with renal cell carcinoma. The source was blood, collected from a patient whose treatment included radiotherapy and nephrectomy.

The CDR3 is CASSQGSGLTKNIQYF. CDR3 in DNA: TGCGCCAGCAGCCAAGGGTCCGGCCTGACCAAAAACATTCAGTACTTC. This chain joins TRBV4-1 and TRBJ2-4; no definite D call. Germline V gives CDR1 MGHRA, CDR2 YSYEKL. CDR3 size: 16 residues. Trimming cost V 1 base and J 2 bases, with 12 bases left between them.